This TCR beta chain was sequenced for a study of blood T cell repertoires in COVID-19. Germline CDR1 reads MDHEN; CDR2 reads SYDVKM. Trimming cost V 10 bases and J 3 bases, with 15 bases left between them. The CDR3 spans 13 residues. It was during active infection that Seattle patients were enrolled and then longitudinally followed. The data were produced by immunoSEQ multiplex PCR, yet TCRdb's version contains in-frame clones alone and is incomplete. The sample has about 250,000 clones; about 91% are singletons. The source of this sequence is a woman aged 25-40 years with COVID-19, enrolled during active disease. This rearrangement joins TRBV28 to TRBJ1-1; D may be TRBD1 (5 bases). The sequenced sample was peripheral blood. The DNA for the CDR3 is TGTGCCACCAAAAGACAGCCAGACACTGAAGCTTTCTTT. As protein: CATKRQPDTEAFF.